The present TCR beta chain was sequenced within a study of post-analysis software for immune sequencing data. About the study: Relapsing-remitting, secondary progressive and progressive-relapsing forms made up the multiple sclerosis disease courses. Overall study findings and caveats: There were roughly 5 TRBV segments more frequent in patients than controls, and TRBV5-6, TRBV5-1 and TRBV20-1 were among them. Multiple sclerosis was associated with a significant reduction in normalized Chao1 diversity relative to controls.

The CDR3 spans 14 residues. The V gene's germline CDR1 is LNHDA and CDR2 SQIVND (reference sequence). V lost 7 bases, J lost 4 bases, and 17 bases lay in between. Researchers reported that TCR beta cDNA libraries carried unique molecular identifiers. TCRdb reprocessed the PCR reads with MiXCR, giving one entry per CDR3 protein. The sample has about 460,000 distinct CDR3 sequences, approximately 46% seen once. On this clonotype itself: Its antigen remains unidentified.

The TCR comes from a girl between 5 and 17 years old with multiple sclerosis. Sequencing was carried out using blood. The genes are TRBV19 and TRBJ2-7, with D tentatively TRBD2 (6 bases). The CDR3 sequence: CASNPGLKSYEQYF. Written as DNA, the CDR3 is TGTGCCAGTAATCCGGGACTTAAATCGTACGAGCAGTACTTC.